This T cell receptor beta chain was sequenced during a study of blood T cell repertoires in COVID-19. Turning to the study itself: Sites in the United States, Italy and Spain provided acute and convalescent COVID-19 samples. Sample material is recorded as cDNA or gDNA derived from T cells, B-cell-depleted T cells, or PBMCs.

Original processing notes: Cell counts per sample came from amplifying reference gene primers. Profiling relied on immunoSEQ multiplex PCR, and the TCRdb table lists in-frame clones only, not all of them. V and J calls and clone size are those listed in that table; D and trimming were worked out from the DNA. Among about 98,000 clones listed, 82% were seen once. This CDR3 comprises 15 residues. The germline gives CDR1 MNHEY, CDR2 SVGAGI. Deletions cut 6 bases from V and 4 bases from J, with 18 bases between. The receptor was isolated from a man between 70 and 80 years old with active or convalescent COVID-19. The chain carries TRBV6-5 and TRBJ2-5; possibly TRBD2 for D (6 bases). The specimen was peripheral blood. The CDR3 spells CASSMARGSGETQYF. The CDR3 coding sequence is TGTGCCAGCAGCATGGCCCGGGGGAGCGGAGAGACCCAGTACTTC.